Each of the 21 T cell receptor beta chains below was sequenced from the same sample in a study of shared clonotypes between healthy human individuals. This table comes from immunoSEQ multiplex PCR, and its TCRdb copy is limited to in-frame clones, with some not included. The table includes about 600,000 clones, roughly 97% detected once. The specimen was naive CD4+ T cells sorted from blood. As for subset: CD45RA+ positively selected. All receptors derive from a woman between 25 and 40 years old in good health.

CDR3 loop: CASSLPSRARTKAFF. CDR3 coding DNA: TGTGCCAGCAGTTTACCTAGCCGGGCGAGAACGAAAGCTTTCTTT. This rearrangement joins TRBV28 to TRBJ1-1; D is undetermined. CDR3 length: 15 residues. V shed 2 bases and J shed 9 bases, with 19 bases lying between them. The germline CDR1 and CDR2 sequences are MDHEN and SYDVKM. The full variable domain, completed using reference TRBV28 and TRBJ1-1, is DVKVTQSSRYLVKRTGEKVFLECVQDMDHENMFWYRQDPGLGLRLIYFSYDVKMKEKGDIPEGYSVSREKKERFSLILESASTNQTSMYLCASSLPSRARTKAFFGQGTRLTVV.

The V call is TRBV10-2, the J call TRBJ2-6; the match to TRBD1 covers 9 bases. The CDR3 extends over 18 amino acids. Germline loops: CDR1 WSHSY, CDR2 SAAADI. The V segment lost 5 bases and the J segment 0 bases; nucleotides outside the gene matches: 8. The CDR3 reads CASSTGGSRVSGANVLTF. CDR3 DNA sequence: TGCGCCAGCAGTACAGGGGGCAGTAGAGTCTCTGGGGCCAACGTCCTGACTTTC.

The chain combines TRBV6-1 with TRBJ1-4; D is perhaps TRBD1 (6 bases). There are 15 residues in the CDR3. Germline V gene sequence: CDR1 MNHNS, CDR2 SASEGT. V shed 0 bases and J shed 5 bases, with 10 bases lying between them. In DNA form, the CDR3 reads TGTGCCAGCAGTGAAGCGGGGGGCCCGAATGAAAAACTGTTTTTT. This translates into CASSEAGGPNEKLFF.

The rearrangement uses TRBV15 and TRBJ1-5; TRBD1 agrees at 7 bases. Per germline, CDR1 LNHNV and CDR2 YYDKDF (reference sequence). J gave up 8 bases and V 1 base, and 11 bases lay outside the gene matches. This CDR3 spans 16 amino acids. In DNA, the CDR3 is TGTGCCACCAGCAGAGGGGACAGCTCCTTAGGGGAGCCCCAGCATTTT. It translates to CATSRGDSSLGEPQHF.

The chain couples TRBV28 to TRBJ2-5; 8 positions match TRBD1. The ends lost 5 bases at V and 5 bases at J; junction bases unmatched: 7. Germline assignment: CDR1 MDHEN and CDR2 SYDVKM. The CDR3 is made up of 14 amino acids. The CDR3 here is CASSPWTGSETQYF. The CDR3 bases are TGTGCCAGCAGTCCGTGGACAGGGTCGGAGACCCAGTACTTC.

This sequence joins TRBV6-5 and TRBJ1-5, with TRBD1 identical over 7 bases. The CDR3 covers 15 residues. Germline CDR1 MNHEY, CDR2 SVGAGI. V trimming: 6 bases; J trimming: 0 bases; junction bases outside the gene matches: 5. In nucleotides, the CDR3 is TGTGCCAGCAGCAGGGACAGCTATAGCAATCAGCCCCAGCATTTT. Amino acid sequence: CASSRDSYSNQPQHF.

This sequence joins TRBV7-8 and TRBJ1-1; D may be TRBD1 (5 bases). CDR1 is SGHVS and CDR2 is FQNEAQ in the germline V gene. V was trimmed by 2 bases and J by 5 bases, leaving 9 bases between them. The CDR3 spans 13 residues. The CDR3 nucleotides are TGTGCCAGCAGCTTAAGGGGCGAGACTGAAGCTTTCTTT. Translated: CASSLRGETEAFF.

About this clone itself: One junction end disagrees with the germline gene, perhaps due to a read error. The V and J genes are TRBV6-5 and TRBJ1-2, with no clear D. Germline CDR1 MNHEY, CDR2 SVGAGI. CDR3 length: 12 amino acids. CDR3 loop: CASSYGEGKPPF. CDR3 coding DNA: TGTGCCAGCAGTTACGGCGAAGGGAAACCGCCATTC.

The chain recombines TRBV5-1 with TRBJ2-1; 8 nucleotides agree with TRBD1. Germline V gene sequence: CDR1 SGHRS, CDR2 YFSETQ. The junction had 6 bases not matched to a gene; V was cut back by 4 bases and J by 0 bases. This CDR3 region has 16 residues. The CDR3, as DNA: TGCGCCAGCAGCGGTACAGGGGGGACCTCCTACAATGAGCAGTTCTTC. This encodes CASSGTGGTSYNEQFF. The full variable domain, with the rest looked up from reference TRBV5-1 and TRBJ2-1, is KAGVTQTPRYLIKTRGQQVTLSCSPISGHRSVSWYQQTPGQGLQFLFEYFSETQRNKGNFPGRFSGRQFSNSRSEMNVSTLELGDSALYLCASSGTGGTSYNEQFFGPGTRLTVL.

CDR3 amino acids: CASSELGAETQYF. In nucleotides, the CDR3 is TGTGCCAGCAGTGAACTAGGGGCAGAGACCCAGTACTTC. The chain links TRBV6-1 to TRBJ2-5, with a tentative D call TRBD1 (5 bases). Germline CDR1 reads MNHNS; CDR2 reads SASEGT. The CDR3 spans 13 residues. Trimming pared 2 bases from V and 4 bases from J, leaving 8 bases between.

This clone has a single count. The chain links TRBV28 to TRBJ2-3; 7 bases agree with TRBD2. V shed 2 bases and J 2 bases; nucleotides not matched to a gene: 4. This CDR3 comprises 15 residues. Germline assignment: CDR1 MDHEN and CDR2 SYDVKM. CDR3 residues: CASSLAGDYTDTQYF. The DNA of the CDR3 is TGTGCCAGCAGTTTAGCGGGAGACTACACAGATACGCAGTATTTT.

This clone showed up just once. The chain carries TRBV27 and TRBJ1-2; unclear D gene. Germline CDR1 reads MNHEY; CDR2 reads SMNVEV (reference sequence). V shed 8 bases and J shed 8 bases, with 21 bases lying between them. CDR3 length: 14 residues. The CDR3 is CASGVSGDRSGYTF. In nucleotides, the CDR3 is TGTGCCAGCGGTGTATCAGGAGATAGAAGCGGCTACACCTTC.

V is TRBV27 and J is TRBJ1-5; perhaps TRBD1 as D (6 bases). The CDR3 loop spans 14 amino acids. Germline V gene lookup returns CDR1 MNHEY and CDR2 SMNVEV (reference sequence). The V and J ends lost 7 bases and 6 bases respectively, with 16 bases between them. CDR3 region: CASTSSRGAQPQHF. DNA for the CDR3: TGTGCCAGCACCTCCTCCCGGGGGGCTCAGCCCCAGCATTTT.

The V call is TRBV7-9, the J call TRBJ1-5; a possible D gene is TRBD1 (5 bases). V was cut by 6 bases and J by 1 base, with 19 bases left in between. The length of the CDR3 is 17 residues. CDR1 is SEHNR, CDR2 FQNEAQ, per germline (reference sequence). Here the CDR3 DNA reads TGTGCCAGCAGTTCGACGGGACGAGCAGGGAGCAATCAGCCCCAGCATTTT. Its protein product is CASSSTGRAGSNQPQHF.

The DNA for the CDR3 is TGCGCCCGGTTCGGCCTCCTAAAGGGGTCCAATGAGCAGTTCTTC. This codes for CARFGLLKGSNEQFF. The chain carries TRBV23-1 and TRBJ2-1; weak D call: TRBD1 (5 bases). TRBV23-1 is treated as an ORF (open reading frame) with a function not yet certain. Trimming left V 11 bases short and J 6 bases short, with 23 bases between. This CDR3 contains 15 residues.

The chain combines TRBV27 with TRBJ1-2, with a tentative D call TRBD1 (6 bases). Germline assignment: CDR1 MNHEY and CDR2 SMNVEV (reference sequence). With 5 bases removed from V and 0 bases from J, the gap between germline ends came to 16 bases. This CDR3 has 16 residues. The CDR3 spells CASSPLATGSNYGYTF. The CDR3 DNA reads TGTGCCAGCAGTCCGCTGGCGACAGGCTCTAACTATGGCTACACCTTC.

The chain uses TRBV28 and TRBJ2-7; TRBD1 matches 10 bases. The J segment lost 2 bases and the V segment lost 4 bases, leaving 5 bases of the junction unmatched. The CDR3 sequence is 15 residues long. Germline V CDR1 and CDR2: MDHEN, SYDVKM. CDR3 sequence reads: CASSYRDRGTYEQYF. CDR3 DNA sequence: TGTGCCAGCAGTTACCGGGACAGGGGAACCTACGAGCAGTACTTC.

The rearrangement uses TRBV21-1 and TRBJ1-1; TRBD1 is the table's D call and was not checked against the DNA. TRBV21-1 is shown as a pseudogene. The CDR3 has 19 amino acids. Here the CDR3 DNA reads TGTGCCAGCAGCCCCCAACCCCCGGGACAGGGGATCTGGAGCACTGAAGCTTTCTTT. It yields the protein CASSPQPPGQGIWSTEAFF.

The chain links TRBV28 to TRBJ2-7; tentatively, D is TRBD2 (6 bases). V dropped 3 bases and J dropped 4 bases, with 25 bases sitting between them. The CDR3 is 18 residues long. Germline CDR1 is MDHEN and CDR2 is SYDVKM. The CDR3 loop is CASSFPLRGGEASYEQYF. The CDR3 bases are TGTGCCAGCAGTTTCCCCCTACGGGGCGGGGAGGCTAGTTACGAGCAGTACTTC. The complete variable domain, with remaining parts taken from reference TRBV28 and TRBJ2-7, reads DVKVTQSSRYLVKRTGEKVFLECVQDMDHENMFWYRQDPGLGLRLIYFSYDVKMKEKGDIPEGYSVSREKKERFSLILESASTNQTSMYLCASSFPLRGGEASYEQYFGPGTRLTVT.

CDR3: CASSQGEPTEAFF. As DNA, the CDR3 is TGTGCCAGCTCACAAGGGGAACCCACTGAAGCTTTCTTT. The rearrangement links TRBV18 to TRBJ1-1, with a weak D call TRBD1 (5 bases). V was cut by 4 bases and J by 4 bases, with 10 bases left in between. This CDR3 has 13 residues. Per the germline V gene, CDR1 is KGHSH and CDR2 is LQKENI.

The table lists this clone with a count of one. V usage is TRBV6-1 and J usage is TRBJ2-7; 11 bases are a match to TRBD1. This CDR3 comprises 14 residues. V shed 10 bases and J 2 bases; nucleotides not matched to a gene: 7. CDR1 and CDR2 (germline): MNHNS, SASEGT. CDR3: CATLPGQGAYEQYF. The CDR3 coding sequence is TGTGCCACTCTCCCGGGACAGGGGGCCTACGAGCAGTACTTC.